The rows below give T cell receptor beta chains drawn from one sample of a study of blood T cell repertoires in COVID-19. Generated by immunoSEQ multiplex PCR, the TCRdb table keeps only in-frame clones and is missing some. This table holds 100,000 or so clones, 75% to 90% found once. The specimen sequenced was peripheral blood. These receptor sequences come from a human donor in a cohort sampled during active COVID-19. The CDR3 runs from the conserved cysteine through the conserved F or W. D genes are given only for firm matches. Expanded clones are given a class, and other clones once, few, many or no size at all.

>once|TRBV10-3|TRBJ2-1|TRBD1
TGTGCCATCGCTCTGGGACAGGGGAGGAATGAGCAGTTCTTC
CAIALGQGRNEQFF
>.|TRBV12-3/TRBV12-4|TRBJ2-3|TRBD2
TGTGCCAGCGCGGGGGGCACAGATACGCAGTATTTT
CASAGGTDTQYF
>.|TRBV6-5|TRBJ2-7|TRBD1
TGTGCCAGCAGTCCTGGGACAGGGATAAGCTTACCAAACTTC
CASSPGTGISLPNF
>.|TRBV25-1|TRBJ2-7|TRBD1
TGTGCCAGCAGTGTGCCAGGGGGCAACGAGCAGTACTTC
CASSVPGGNEQYF
>many|TRBV11-1|TRBJ2-7|TRBD1
TGTGCCAGCAGCCGCCGACAGGGGGCGCGGGACGAGCAGTACTTC
CASSRRQGARDEQYF
>.|TRBV27|TRBJ1-4|.
TGTGCCAGCAGTTTCGCAGGGGTGGGTGAAAAACTGTTTTTT
CASSFAGVGEKLFF
>.|TRBV2|TRBJ2-7|.
TGTGCCAGCAGCCCACCTCTGACAGGCCCCGAGCAGTACTTC
CASSPPLTGPEQYF
>.|TRBV6-4|TRBJ2-3|.
TGTGCCAGCAGTGCGGACAACACAGATACGCAGTATTTT
CASSADNTDTQYF
>.|TRBV7-3|TRBJ2-2|TRBD2
TGTGCCAGCAGCATCCGACTAGCGGGGAACACCGGGGAGCTGTTTTTT
CASSIRLAGNTGELFF
>once|TRBV18|TRBJ2-3|TRBD1
TGTGCCAGCTCACCTAAGGACAGGACCTCACACGGCACAGATACGCAGTATTTT
CASSPKDRTSHGTDTQYF
>.|TRBV5-1|TRBJ2-1|.
TGCGCCAGCAGCCTCCAGATGTACAATGAGCAGTTCTTC
CASSLQMYNEQFF
>.|TRBV16|TRBJ2-4|.
TGTGCCAGCAGCCTACGCGGGGTAGCCAAAAACATTCAGTACTTC
CASSLRGVAKNIQYF
>.|TRBV24-1|TRBJ2-3|TRBD2
TGTGCCACCAGTGATGGGACTAGCGGGGCCGGGTTCACGCAGTATTTT
CATSDGTSGAGFTQYF
>.|TRBV2|TRBJ2-6|.
TGTGCCAGCTACAGGAGCCCCCTGGCCTCTGGGGCCAACGTCCTGACTTTC
CASYRSPLASGANVLTF
>.|TRBV4-2|TRBJ2-2|.
TGTGCCAGCAGCCAAGACATCCAGTACACCGGGGAGCTGTTTTTT
CASSQDIQYTGELFF
>.|TRBV6-6|TRBJ1-5|.
TGTGCCAGCAGCCGAATGGGGTTTGGACATAGCAATCAGCCCCAGCATTTT
CASSRMGFGHSNQPQHF
>.|TRBV14|TRBJ2-1|.
TGTGCCAGCAGCCGCTATTCCGGGGTCTCCAATGAGCAGTTCTTC
CASSRYSGVSNEQFF
>few|TRBV7-9|TRBJ2-7|.
TGTGCCAGCAGCTTGGACTTTCTCTCCTACGAGCAGTACTTC
CASSLDFLSYEQYF
>.|TRBV5-5|TRBJ1-2|.
TGTGCCAGCAGCGACTATAACTATGGCTACACCTTC
CASSDYNYGYTF
>few|TRBV2|TRBJ2-3|TRBD2
TGTGCCAGCAGTCCTAGCGGGGACCAAGATACGCAGTATTTT
CASSPSGDQDTQYF
>.|TRBV9|TRBJ1-2|TRBD1
TGTGCCAGCAGCCCCCGACAGGGGGCTTATCATGGCTACACCTTC
CASSPRQGAYHGYTF
>.|TRBV28|TRBJ2-5|.
TGTGCCAGCTATGAAGGGGGCCAAGAGACCCAGTACTTC
CASYEGGQETQYF
>.|TRBV4-1|TRBJ2-7|TRBD2
TGCGCCAGCAGCGTAATTATGGACGCGGCGGGGGGCCCGTACGAGCAGTACTTC
CASSVIMDAAGGPYEQYF
>.|TRBV4-2|TRBJ1-4|.
TGTGCCAGCACCGCCCGCGGTGCAACTAATGAAAAACTGTTTTTT
CASTARGATNEKLFF
>few|TRBV28|TRBJ1-3|.
TGTGCCAGCAGTTTCCCAGCGGGGACCTCTGGAAACACCATATATTTT
CASSFPAGTSGNTIYF
>.|TRBV5-1|TRBJ1-2|.
TGCGCCAGCAGGCAGGACAGTAGCATTCTATTACAGTACGGCTACACCTTC
CASRQDSSILLQYGYTF
>.|TRBV19|TRBJ2-7|TRBD1
TGTGCCAGTAGTAAGACAGGGTACAACGAGCAGTACTTC
CASSKTGYNEQYF
>.|TRBV19|TRBJ1-1|.
TGTGCCAGTAAAGACACTGGCACTGAAGCTTTCTTT
CASKDTGTEAFF
>few|TRBV6-5|TRBJ1-4|TRBD1
TGTGCCAGCAGCTGGACAGGGGTTGGGGAAAAACTGTTTTTT
CASSWTGVGEKLFF
>.|TRBV6-2/TRBV6-3|TRBJ2-3|TRBD2
TGTGCCAGCAGTTACTCAGCGGGGGCTCAAGATACGCAGTATTTT
CASSYSAGAQDTQYF
>.|TRBV6-2/TRBV6-3|TRBJ1-1|TRBD1
TGTGCCAGCACTTACAGGGGGGGTGACACTGAAGCTTTCTTT
CASTYRGGDTEAFF
>.|TRBV11-2|TRBJ2-2|TRBD2
TGTGCCAGCAGCATAGCGGGCGGGGTCGGGGAGCTGTTTTTT
CASSIAGGVGELFF
>.|TRBV7-9|TRBJ2-2|TRBD1
TGTGCCAGCAGCTCGCACAGGGGAATGGGCGGGGAGCTGTTTTTT
CASSSHRGMGGELFF
>.|TRBV19|TRBJ1-5|TRBD1
TGTGCCAGTAGTATTGTGGGACAGGCTGCTTTTAGCAATCAGCCCCAGCATTTT
CASSIVGQAAFSNQPQHF
>.|TRBV5-5|TRBJ1-1|.
TGTGCCAGCAGCTCCCAGATGAACACTGAAGCTTTCTTT
CASSSQMNTEAFF
>.|TRBV14|TRBJ2-3|TRBD1
TGTGCCAGCAGCCAAGTCGTCGGGACAGGGAGCACAGATACGCAGTATTTT
CASSQVVGTGSTDTQYF
>.|TRBV7-3|TRBJ2-1|TRBD2
TGTGCCAGCAGCTTAAGGGCTAGCGGGGGCCTCAAGAGCTCCTACAATGAGCAGTTCTTC
CASSLRASGGLKSSYNEQFF
>.|TRBV5-1|TRBJ2-3|TRBD2
TGCGCCAGCAGCTTGGCCGGACTAGCGGGGTCCGGACCAGATACGCAGTATTTT
CASSLAGLAGSGPDTQYF
>.|TRBV5-1|TRBJ1-4|.
TGCGCCAGCAGCTTGGCGGGGAATAATGAAAAACTGTTTTTT
CASSLAGNNEKLFF
>.|TRBV5-1|TRBJ2-2|TRBD1
TGCGCCAGCAGCTCGGGACAGTACACCGGGGAGCTGTTTTTT
CASSSGQYTGELFF
>.|TRBV5-1|TRBJ1-4|TRBD1
TGCGCCAGCAGCTTGGTTGGGACAGGGGGTGAAAAACTGTTTTTT
CASSLVGTGGEKLFF
>.|TRBV20-1|TRBJ2-1|.
TGCAGTGCTAGTCCGGGAAACAGTGAGCAGTTCTTC
CSASPGNSEQFF
>.|TRBV5-1|TRBJ2-1|TRBD1
TGCGCCAGCAGCTTGAGAGGGTCCGGGACAGCACGGGATGAGCAGTTCTTC
CASSLRGSGTARDEQFF
>.|TRBV5-1|TRBJ2-2|.
TGCGCCAGCAGCCCCTCCGGGGGGCACGGCACCGGGGAGCTGTTTTTT
CASSPSGGHGTGELFF
>once|TRBV7-9|TRBJ2-2|.
TGTGCCACCAGGCGGGGAATGGGTAATACGAACACCGGGGAGCTGTTTTTT
CATRRGMGNTNTGELFF